The following is a TCR beta chain sequence with its context. The source of the sample is a study of blood T cell repertoires in COVID-19. The overall study: The United States, Italy and Spain were the sources of the acute and convalescent COVID-19 samples. From T cells, B-cell-depleted T cells, or PBMCs came the material, which was cDNA or gDNA.

Germline V CDR1 and CDR2: GTSNPN, SVGIG (reference sequence). V lost 1 base to trimming and J lost 6 bases; unmatched junction nucleotides: 3. The CDR3 runs 14 residues. Methods used by the authors: Using reference gene primer amplification, nucleated cell counts were estimated. Using immunoSEQ multiplex PCR, the repertoire was profiled, and TCRdb retains in-frame clones only, with some absent. That table supplies the V and J calls and clone size; D and trimming were determined from the DNA. The repertoire holds tens of thousands of clones, with about nine tenths as singletons. This receptor was identified in a man in his fifties or sixties with acute or convalescent COVID-19. The chain employs TRBV30 and TRBJ2-2, with TRBD2 identical over 9 bases. Sample: peripheral blood. CDR3 DNA: TGTGCCTGGAGTGGACTAGCGGTTCCCGGGGAGCTGTTTTTT. Its protein product is CAWSGLAVPGELFF. Based on the CDR3 plus reference TRBV30 and TRBJ2-2, the full variable domain is SQTIHQWPATLVQPVGSPLSLECTVEGTSNPNLYWYRQAAGRGLQLLFYSVGIGQISSEVPQNLSASRPQDRQFILSSKKLLLSDSGFYLCAWSGLAVPGELFFGEGSRLTVL.